The 9 T cell receptor beta chains reported below all come from one sample, sequenced in a study of molecular identifiers for immune sequencing clone quantification. TCRdb re-analysed the PCR reads in MiXCR, keeping a single row per CDR3 protein. The table lists a few hundred thousand distinct CDR3 sequences, roughly 24% of them singletons. Sample: naive CD8+ T cells from blood, with Jurkat cell RNA spiked in. The subset denotes: FACS-sorted CD8+CD4-CCR7+CD45RA+ naive T cells. The receptors here all came from a human donor in good health. Some libraries in this study had Jurkat cell RNA spiked in.

This clonotype was recorded many times. The chain joins TRBV12-5 to TRBJ1-5; 7 bases match TRBD1. CDR3 length: 15 amino acids. Germline trimming cut 0 bases from V and 7 bases from J; bases unmatched to any gene: 6. The germline V gene has CDR1 LGHNT and CDR2 FRNRAP. In DNA, the CDR3 is TGTGCTAGTGGTTTGGTATTAGGGGGCTTCCAGCCCCAGCATTTT. Its translation: CASGLVLGGFQPQHF.

This clonotype showed up just a few times. This chain uses TRBV3-2 with TRBJ2-7; the table names TRBD1, a call not compared with the DNA. TRBV3-2 counts as a pseudogene. CDR3 size: 13 residues. CDR3 residues: CASSQGTSLEQYF. Written as DNA, the CDR3 is TGTGCCAGCAGCCAGGGGACATCGCTGGAGCAGTACTTC.

This clonotype was recorded at least ten times. This sequence joins TRBV7-9 and TRBJ2-2; D is possibly TRBD1 (6 bases). The CDR3 loop spans 12 amino acids. V lost 8 bases and J lost 6, with 10 bases in between. The germline CDR1 and CDR2 sequences are SEHNR and FQNEAQ (reference sequence). CDR3 residues: CASFRGSGELFF. The CDR3 DNA reads as TGTGCCAGCTTCAGGGGATCCGGGGAGCTGTTTTTT.

A word on this clonotype: Without the conserved terminal phenylalanine or tryptophan, this CDR3 likely stems from a read error. This sequence joins TRBV27 and TRBJ2-3, with D possibly being TRBD2 (6 bases). Trimming removed 3 bases at V and 4 bases at J, with 14 bases between. The CDR3 loop spans 15 amino acids. Looked up from germline, CDR1 is MNHEY and CDR2 is SMNVEV (reference sequence). The DNA of the CDR3 is TGTGCCAGCAGTTTTATCGGGGGTCTCCCAGATACGCAGTATCTT. Protein sequence: CASSFIGGLPDTQYL.

This clonotype was seen repeatedly, ten times or more. This chain links TRBV20-1 with TRBJ1-1, with no clear D. Germline CDR1 reads DFQATT; CDR2 reads SNEGSKA (reference sequence). The CDR3 totals 11 residues. In DNA, the CDR3 is TGCACCTTAGCCCTGAACACTGAAGCTTTCTTT. It is translated as CTLALNTEAFF.

This clonotype appeared many times. V is TRBV6-5 and J is TRBJ2-3; weak D call: TRBD2 (6 bases). The ends were cut back, 2 bases at V and 4 bases at J, with 10 bases in the middle. This CDR3 has 14 residues. Germline V gives CDR1 MNHEY, CDR2 SVGAGI. CDR3 nucleotide sequence: TGTGCCAGCAGTTACGGAGCGGGTGCAGATACGCAGTATTTT. Its translation: CASSYGAGADTQYF.

Ten or more counts support this clonotype. The J gene is TRBJ1-1, the V gene TRBV4-3; the D gene is possibly TRBD1 (6 bases). Between the trimmed V and J ends, which lost 0 bases and 2 bases, there was a span of 10 bases. The germline CDR1 and CDR2 sequences are LGHNA and YSLEER. This CDR3 is built from 15 residues. The CDR3 region has the DNA TGCGCCAGCAGCCAAGATCCCAGGGGAAACACTGAAGCTTTCTTT. It translates to CASSQDPRGNTEAFF.

This clonotype was recorded a few times. The chain links TRBV30 to TRBJ1-1; TRBD1 is a possible D gene (6 bases). The V and J ends lost 2 bases and 4 bases respectively, with 11 bases between them. The germline V gene encodes CDR1 GTSNPN and CDR2 SVGIG (reference sequence). The length of the CDR3 is 13 residues. CDR3 sequence: CAWSIQGGTEAFF. In nucleotides, the CDR3 is TGTGCCTGGAGTATACAGGGAGGCACTGAAGCTTTCTTT.

This clonotype was counted at least ten times. The chain employs TRBV7-8 and TRBJ1-4; possible D gene TRBD1, 6 bases. V was pared by 3 bases and J by 4 bases, with 12 bases between. This CDR3 is built from 15 residues. Germline V lookup: CDR1 SGHVS, CDR2 FQNEAQ. The CDR3 region has the DNA TGTGCCAGCAGCTTGGACAGCATGATTAATGAAAAACTGTTTTTT. Protein: CASSLDSMINEKLFF.